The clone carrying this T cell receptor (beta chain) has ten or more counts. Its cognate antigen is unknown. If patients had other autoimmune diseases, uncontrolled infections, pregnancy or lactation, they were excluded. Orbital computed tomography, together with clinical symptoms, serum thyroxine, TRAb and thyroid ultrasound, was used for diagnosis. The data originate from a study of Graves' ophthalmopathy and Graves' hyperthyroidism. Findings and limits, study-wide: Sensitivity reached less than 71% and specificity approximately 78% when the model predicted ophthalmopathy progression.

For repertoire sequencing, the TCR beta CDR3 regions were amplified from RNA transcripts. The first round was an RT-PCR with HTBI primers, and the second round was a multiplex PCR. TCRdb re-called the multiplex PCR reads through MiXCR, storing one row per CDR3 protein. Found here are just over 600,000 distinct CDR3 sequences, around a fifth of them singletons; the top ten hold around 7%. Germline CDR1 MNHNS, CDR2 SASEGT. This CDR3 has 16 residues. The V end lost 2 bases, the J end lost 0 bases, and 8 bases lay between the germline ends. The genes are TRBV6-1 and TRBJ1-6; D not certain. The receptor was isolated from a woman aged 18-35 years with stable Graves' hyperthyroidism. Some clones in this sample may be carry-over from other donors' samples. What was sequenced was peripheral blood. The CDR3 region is CASSEWWASYNSPLHF. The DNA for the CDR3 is TGTGCCAGCAGTGAATGGTGGGCCTCCTATAATTCACCCCTCCACTTT.